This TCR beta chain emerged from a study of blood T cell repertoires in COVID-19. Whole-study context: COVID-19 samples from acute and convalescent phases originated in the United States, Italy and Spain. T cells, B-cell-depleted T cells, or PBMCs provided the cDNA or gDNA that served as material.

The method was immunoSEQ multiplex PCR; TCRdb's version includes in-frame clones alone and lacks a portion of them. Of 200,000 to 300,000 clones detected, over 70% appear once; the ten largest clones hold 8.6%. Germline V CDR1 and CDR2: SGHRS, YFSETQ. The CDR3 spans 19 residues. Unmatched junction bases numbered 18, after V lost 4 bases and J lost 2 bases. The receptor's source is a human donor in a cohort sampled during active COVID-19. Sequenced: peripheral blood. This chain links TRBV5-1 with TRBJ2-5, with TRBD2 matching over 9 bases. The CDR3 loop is CASSNTTGILAGSQETQYF. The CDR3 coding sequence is TGCGCCAGCAGCAATACTACAGGGATCCTAGCGGGGTCTCAAGAGACCCAGTACTTC.